Only a few counts were recorded for the clone carrying this T cell receptor beta chain. The antigen is undetermined. This record belongs to a study of beta chain features in type 1 diabetes. Looking at the study overall: Roughly 110,000,000 sorted cells were examined across all samples. Study-level results: VDJ junctions from patients with type 1 diabetes contained fewer insertions and more deletions.

The CDR3 sequence is 15 residues long. Trimming cost V 4 bases and J 4 bases; bases outside gene matches: 5. Germline assignment: CDR1 SGHVS and CDR2 FNYEAQ. The entirety of the isolated RNA underwent reverse transcription, so expressed TCRB transcripts were sequenced. Repertoires were generated with immunoSEQ multiplex PCR, while TCRdb's copy carries only in-frame clones and drops some. The table includes roughly 370,000 clones, around 14% detected once. The chain recombines TRBV7-6 with TRBJ2-3; 10 bases agree with TRBD1. The receptor was isolated from a man between 25 and 39 years old in good health. Sequenced: naive CD4+ T cells from blood. For the CDR3, the DNA is TGTGCCAGCAGCTCCGGGACAGGGGATCCAGATACGCAGTATTTT. Translating gives CASSSGTGDPDTQYF.